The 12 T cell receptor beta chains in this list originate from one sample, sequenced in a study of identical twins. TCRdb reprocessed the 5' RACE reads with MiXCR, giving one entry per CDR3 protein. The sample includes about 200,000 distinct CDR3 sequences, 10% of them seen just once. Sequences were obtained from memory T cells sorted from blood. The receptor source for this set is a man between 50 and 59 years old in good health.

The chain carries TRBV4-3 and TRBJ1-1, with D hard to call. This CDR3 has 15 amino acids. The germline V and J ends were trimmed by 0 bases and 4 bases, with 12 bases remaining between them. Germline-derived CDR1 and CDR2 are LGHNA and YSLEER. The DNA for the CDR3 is TGCGCCAGCAGCCAAGACGTGGGTTACGGCACTGAAGCTTTCTTT. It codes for CASSQDVGYGTEAFF.

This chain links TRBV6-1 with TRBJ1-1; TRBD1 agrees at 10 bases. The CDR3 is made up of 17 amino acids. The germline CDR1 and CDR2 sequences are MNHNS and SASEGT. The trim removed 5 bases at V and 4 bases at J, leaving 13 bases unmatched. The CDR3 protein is CASSPGGQGRGGTEAFF. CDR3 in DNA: TGTGCCAGCAGTCCCGGGGGACAGGGGCGGGGGGGCACTGAAGCTTTCTTT.

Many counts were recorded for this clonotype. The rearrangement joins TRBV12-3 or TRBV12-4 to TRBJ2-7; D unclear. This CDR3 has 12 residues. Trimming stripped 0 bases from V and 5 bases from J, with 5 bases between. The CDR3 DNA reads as TGTGCCAGCAGTTTAGCTCGGGACGAGCAGTACTTC. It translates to CASSLARDEQYF.

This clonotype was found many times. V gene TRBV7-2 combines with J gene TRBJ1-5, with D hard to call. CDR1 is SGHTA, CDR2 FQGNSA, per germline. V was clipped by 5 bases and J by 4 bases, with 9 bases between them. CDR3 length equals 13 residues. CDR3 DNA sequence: TGTGCCAGCAGCAAGGACGGGAATCAGCCCCAGCATTTT. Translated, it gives CASSKDGNQPQHF.

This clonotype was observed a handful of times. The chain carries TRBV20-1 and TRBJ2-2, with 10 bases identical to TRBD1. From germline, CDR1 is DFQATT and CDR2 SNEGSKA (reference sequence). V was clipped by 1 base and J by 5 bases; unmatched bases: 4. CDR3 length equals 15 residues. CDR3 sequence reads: CSARATGGNTGELFF. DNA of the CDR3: TGCAGTGCTAGAGCGACAGGGGGCAATACCGGGGAGCTGTTTTTT.

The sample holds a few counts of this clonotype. Here the CDR3 DNA reads TGTGCCAGCAGCGTACTGAATAACTATGGCTACACCTTC. Translated: CASSVLNNYGYTF. The chain couples TRBV9 to TRBJ1-2; D not resolved. This CDR3 comprises 13 residues. Trimming shortened V by 1 base and J by 1 base, and 5 bases separated the two germline ends. The germline CDR1 and CDR2 sequences are SGDLS and YYNGEE.

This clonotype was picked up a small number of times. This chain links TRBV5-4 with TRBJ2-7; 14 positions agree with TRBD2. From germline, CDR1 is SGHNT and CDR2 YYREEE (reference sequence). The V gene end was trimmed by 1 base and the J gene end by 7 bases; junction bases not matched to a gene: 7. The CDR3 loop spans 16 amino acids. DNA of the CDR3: TGTGCCAGCAGCTTGCCCGGGACTAGCGGGAGTGAAGAGCAGTACTTC. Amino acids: CASSLPGTSGSEEQYF.

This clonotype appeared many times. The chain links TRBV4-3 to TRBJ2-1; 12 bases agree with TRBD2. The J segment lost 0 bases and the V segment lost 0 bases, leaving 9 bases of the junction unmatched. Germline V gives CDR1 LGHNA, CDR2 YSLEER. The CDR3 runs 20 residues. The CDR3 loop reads CASSQDPASGRASSYNEQFF. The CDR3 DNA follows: TGCGCCAGCAGCCAAGATCCGGCTAGCGGGAGGGCAAGCTCCTACAATGAGCAGTTCTTC.

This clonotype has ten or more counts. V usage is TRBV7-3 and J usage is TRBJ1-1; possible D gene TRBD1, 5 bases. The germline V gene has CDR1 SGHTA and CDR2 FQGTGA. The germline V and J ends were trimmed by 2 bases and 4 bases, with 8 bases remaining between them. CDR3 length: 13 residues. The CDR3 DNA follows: TGTGCCAGCAGCTTAGGGGGTTTCACTGAAGCTTTCTTT. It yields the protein CASSLGGFTEAFF.

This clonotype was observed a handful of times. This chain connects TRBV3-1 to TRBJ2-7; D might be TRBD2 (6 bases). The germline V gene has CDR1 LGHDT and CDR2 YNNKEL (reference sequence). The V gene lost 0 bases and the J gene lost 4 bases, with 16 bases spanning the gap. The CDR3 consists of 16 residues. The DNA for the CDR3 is TGTGCCAGCAGCCAAGAATGGCCGGGGACTTCGTACGAGCAGTACTTC. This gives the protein CASSQEWPGTSYEQYF.

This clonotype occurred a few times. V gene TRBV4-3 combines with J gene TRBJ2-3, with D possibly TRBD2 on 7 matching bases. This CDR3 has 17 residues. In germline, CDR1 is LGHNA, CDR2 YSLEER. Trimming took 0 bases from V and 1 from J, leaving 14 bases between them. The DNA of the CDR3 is TGCGCCAGCAGCCAAGATCCGAAGGGGGGGGGCACAGATACGCAGTATTTT. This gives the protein CASSQDPKGGGTDTQYF.

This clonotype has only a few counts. The chain's CDR3 is CASSFIAGHEQYF. For the CDR3, the DNA is TGTGCCAGCAGCTTTATAGCGGGCCACGAGCAGTACTTC. This chain links TRBV11-2 with TRBJ2-7; 7 positions match TRBD2. CDR1 is SGHAT, CDR2 FQNNGV, per germline. V dropped 3 bases and J dropped 5; count of bases not matched to a gene: 4. The CDR3 runs to 13 residues.